This T cell receptor (beta chain) was sequenced for a study of beta chain features in type 1 diabetes. Findings of the study overall: A definitive answer on HLA type influencing TCRB rearrangement was not reached here. Any PCR bias toward short templates would affect both groups alike.

Expressed TCRB transcripts got sequenced, as all isolated RNA was reverse transcribed. Method: immunoSEQ multiplex PCR; TCRdb's copy keeps in-frame clones and lacks some. The table lists about 160,000 clones, roughly 9% of them singletons, with 2% to 3% in the top ten. CDR3 length equals 11 residues. CDR1 and CDR2 from the germline V gene are DFQATT and SNEGSKA (reference sequence). V was pared by 5 bases and J by 4 bases, with 8 bases between. Isolation of CD4+ naive, central memory, regulatory and stem cell-like memory cells was achieved by sorting via CD45RO/CCR7/CD25/CD127/CD95/CD27. This clone has a handful of counts. Its specificity is unknown.

Sequenced sample: central memory CD4+ T cells from blood. This TCR derives from a woman aged 18-29 years in good health. The chain carries TRBV20-1 and TRBJ1-1; no clear D. CDR3 DNA: TGCAGTGCTGCTAGGTCCACTGAAGCTTTCTTT. Its protein is CSAARSTEAFF.